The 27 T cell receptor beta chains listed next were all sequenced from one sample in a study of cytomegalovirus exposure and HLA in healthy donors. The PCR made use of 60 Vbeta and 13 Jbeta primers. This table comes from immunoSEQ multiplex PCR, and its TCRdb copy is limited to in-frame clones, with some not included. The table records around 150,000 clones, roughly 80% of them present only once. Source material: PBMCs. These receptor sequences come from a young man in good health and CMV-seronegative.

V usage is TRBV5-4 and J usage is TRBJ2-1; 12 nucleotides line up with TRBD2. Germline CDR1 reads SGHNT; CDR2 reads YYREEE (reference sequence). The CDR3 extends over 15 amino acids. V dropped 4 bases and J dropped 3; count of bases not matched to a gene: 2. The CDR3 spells CASSRLAGVYNEQFF. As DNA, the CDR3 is TGTGCCAGCAGCCGACTAGCGGGAGTCTACAATGAGCAGTTCTTC.

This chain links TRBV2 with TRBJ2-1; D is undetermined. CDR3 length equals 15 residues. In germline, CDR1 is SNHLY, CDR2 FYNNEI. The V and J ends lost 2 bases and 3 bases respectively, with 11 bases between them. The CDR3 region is CASSETLPVYNEQFF. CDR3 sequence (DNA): TGTGCCAGCAGTGAAACATTACCCGTCTACAATGAGCAGTTCTTC.

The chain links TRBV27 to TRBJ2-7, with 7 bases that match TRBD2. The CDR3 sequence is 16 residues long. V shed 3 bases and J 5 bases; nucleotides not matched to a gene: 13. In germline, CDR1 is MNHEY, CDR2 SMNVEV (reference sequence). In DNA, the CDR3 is TGTGCCAGCAGTTTTCACCTCAAGGCGGGAGTAAACGAGCAGTACTTC. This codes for CASSFHLKAGVNEQYF.

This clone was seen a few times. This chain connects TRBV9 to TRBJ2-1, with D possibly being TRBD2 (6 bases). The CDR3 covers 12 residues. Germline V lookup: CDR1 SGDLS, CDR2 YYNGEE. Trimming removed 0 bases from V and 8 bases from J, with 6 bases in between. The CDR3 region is CASSVGGDEQFF. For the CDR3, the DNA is TGTGCCAGCAGCGTAGGGGGGGATGAGCAGTTCTTC.

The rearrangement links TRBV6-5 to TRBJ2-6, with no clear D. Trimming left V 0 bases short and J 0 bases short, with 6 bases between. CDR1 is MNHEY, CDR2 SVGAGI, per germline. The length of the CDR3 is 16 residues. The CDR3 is CASSYSHGSGANVLTF. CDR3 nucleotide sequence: TGTGCCAGCAGTTACTCTCACGGCTCTGGGGCCAACGTCCTGACTTTC.

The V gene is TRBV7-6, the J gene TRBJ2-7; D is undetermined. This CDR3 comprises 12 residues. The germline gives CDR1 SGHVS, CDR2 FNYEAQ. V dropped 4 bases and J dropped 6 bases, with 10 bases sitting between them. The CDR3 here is CASSSLAGEQYF. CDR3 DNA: TGTGCCAGCAGCTCACTTGCTGGCGAGCAGTACTTC.

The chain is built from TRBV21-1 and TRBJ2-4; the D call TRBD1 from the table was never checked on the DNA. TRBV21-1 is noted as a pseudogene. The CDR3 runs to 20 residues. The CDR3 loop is CASSTPGTRATTLAKNIQYF. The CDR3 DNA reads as TGTGCCAGCAGCACTCCCGGGACAAGGGCCACGACGCTAGCCAAAAACATTCAGTACTTC.

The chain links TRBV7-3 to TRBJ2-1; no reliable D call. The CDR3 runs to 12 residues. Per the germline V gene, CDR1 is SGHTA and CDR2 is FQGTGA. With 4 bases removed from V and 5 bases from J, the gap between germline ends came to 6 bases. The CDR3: CASSSDNNEQFF. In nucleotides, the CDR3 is TGTGCCAGCAGCTCCGACAACAATGAGCAGTTCTTC.

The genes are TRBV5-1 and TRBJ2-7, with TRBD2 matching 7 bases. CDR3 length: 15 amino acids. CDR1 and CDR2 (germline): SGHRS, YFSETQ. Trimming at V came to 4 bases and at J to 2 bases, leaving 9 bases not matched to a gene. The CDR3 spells CASSLSGAGTYEQYF. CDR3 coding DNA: TGCGCCAGCAGCCTGAGCGGGGCGGGTACCTACGAGCAGTACTTC.

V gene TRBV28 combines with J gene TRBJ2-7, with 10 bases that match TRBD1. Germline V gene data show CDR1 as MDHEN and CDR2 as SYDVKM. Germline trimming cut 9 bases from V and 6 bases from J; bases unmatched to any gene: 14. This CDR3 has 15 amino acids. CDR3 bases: TGTGCCAGTAAAAGGGACAGGGGCTATAGGGGCGAGCAGTACTTC. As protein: CASKRDRGYRGEQYF.

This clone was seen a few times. CDR3 sequence (DNA): TGTGCCAGCAGTTTCATCGGGAGGCGTGGCACAGATACGCAGTATTTT. This translates into CASSFIGRRGTDTQYF. V gene TRBV27 combines with J gene TRBJ2-3, with 7 bases aligning to TRBD2. Germline trimming cut 3 bases from V and 1 base from J; bases unmatched to any gene: 7. This CDR3 contains 16 residues. Germline V gene lookup returns CDR1 MNHEY and CDR2 SMNVEV (reference sequence).

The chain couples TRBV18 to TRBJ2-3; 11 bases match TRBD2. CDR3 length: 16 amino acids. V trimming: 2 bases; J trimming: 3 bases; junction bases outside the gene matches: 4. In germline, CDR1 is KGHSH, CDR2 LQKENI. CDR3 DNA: TGTGCCAGCTCACCAACTAGCGGGAGTCAGACAGATACGCAGTATTTT. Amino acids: CASSPTSGSQTDTQYF. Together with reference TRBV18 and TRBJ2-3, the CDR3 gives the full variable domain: NAGVMQNPRHLVRRRGQEARLRCSPMKGHSHVYWYRQLPEEGLKFMVYLQKENIIDESGMPKERFSAEFPKEGPSILRIQQVVRGDSAAYFCASSPTSGSQTDTQYFGPGTRLTVL.

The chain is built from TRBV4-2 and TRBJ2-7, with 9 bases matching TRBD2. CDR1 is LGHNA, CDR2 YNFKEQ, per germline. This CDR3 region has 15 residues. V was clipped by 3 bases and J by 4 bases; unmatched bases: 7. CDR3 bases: TGTGCCAGCAGCCATAGGACTAGCGACAGATACGAGCAGTACTTC. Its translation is CASSHRTSDRYEQYF.

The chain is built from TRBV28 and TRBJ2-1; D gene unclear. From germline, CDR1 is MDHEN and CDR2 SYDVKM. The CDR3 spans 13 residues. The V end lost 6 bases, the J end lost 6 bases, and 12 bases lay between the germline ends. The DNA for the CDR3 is TGTGCCAGCAGCCACACGCCCCTCAATGAGCAGTTCTTC. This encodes CASSHTPLNEQFF.

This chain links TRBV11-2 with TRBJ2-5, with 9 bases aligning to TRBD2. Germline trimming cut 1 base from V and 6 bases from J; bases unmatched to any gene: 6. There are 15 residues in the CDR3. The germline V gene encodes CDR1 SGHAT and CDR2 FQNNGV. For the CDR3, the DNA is TGTGCCAGCAGCTTAGTTAGCGGGAGTGGGCAGACCCAGTACTTC. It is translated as CASSLVSGSGQTQYF.

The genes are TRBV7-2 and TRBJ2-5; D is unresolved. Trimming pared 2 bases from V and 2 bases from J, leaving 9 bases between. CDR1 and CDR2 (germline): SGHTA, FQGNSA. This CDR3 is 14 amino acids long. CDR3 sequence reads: CASSLLRRQETQYF. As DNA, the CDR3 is TGTGCCAGCAGCTTACTTCGGAGACAAGAGACCCAGTACTTC.

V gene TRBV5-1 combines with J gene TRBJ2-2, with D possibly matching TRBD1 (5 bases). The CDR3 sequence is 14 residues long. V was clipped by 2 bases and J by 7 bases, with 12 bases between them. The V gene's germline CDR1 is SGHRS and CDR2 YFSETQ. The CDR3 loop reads CASSLGAPGGELFF. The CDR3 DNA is TGCGCCAGCAGCTTAGGGGCTCCGGGCGGGGAGCTGTTTTTT.

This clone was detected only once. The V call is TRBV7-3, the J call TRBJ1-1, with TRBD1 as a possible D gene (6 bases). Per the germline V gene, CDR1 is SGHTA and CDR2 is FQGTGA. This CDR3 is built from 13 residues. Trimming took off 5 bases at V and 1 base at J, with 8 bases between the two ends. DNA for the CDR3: TGTGCCAGCAGCCAAGGGGGGAACACTGAAGCTTTCTTT. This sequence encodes CASSQGGNTEAFF.

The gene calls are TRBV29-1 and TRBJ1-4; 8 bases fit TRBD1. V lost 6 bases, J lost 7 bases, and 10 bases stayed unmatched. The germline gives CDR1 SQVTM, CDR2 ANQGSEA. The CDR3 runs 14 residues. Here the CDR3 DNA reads TGCAGCGTGAACTTTGGACAGGGTGTTGAAAAACTGTTTTTT. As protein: CSVNFGQGVEKLFF. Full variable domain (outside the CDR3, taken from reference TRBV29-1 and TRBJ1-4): SAVISQKPSRDICQRGTSLTIQCQVDSQVTMMFWYRQQPGQSLTLIATANQGSEATYESGFVIDKFPISRPNLTFSTLTVSNMSPEDSSIYLCSVNFGQGVEKLFFGSGTQLSVL.

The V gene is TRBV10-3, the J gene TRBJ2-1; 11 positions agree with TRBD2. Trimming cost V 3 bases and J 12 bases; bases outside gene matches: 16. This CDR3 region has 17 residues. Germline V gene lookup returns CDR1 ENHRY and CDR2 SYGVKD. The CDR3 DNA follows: TGTGCCATCAGTGACCCGGCGGGACTAGCGGACAATGATGGGCAGTTCTTC. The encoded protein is CAISDPAGLADNDGQFF.

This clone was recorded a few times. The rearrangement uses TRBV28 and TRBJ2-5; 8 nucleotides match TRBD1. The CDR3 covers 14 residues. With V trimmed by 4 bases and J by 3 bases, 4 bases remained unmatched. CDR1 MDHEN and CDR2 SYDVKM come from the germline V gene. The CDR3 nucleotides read TGTGCCAGCAGTTCCCCGGACAGGGAAGAGACCCAGTACTTC. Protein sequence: CASSSPDREETQYF.

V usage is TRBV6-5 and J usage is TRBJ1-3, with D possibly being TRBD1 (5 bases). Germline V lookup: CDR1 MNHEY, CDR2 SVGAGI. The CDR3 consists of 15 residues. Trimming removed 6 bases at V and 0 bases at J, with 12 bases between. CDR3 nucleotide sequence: TGTGCCAGCAGAACCACAGGCTCCTCTGGAAACACCATATATTTT. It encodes CASRTTGSSGNTIYF.

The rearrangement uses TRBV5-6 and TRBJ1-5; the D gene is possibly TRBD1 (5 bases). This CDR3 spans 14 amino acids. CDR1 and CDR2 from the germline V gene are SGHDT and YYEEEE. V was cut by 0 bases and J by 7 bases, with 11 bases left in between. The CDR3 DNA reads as TGTGCCAGCAGCTTGGCGGCAGGGCGCCAGCCCCAGCATTTT. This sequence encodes CASSLAAGRQPQHF.

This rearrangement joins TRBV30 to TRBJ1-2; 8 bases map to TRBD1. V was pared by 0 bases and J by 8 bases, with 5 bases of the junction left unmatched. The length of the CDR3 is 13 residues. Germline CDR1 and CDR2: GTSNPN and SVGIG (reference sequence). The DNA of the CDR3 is TGTGCCTGGAGTGTAATGACAGGGGAGGGCTACACCTTC. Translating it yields CAWSVMTGEGYTF.

CDR3 region: CASSLVSNTGDEQFF. CDR3 DNA sequence: TGTGCCAGCAGCTTAGTTAGCAACACAGGCGATGAGCAGTTCTTC. The chain is built from TRBV7-2 and TRBJ2-1; D might be TRBD1 (5 bases). V was clipped by 1 base and J by 8 bases, with 15 bases between them. The length of the CDR3 is 15 residues. CDR1 is SGHTA, CDR2 FQGNSA, per germline.

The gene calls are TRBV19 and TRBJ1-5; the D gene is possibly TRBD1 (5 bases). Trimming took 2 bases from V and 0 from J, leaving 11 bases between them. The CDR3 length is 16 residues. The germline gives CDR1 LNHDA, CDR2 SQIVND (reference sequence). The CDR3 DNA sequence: TGTGCCAGTAGTATAAAGGGGTTTTATAGCAATCAGCCCCAGCATTTT. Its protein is CASSIKGFYSNQPQHF. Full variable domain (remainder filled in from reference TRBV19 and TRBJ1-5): DGGITQSPKYLFRKEGQNVTLSCEQNLNHDAMYWYRQDPGQGLRLIYYSQIVNDFQKGDIAEGYSVSREKKESFPLTVTSAQKNPTAFYLCASSIKGFYSNQPQHFGDGTRLSIL.

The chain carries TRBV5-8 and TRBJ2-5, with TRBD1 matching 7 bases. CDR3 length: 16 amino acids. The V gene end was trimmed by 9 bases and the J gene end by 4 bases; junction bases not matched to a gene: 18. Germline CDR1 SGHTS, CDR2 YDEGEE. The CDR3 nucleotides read TGTGCCACCTCTACAGGGGACGGGATCAGAGGAGAGACCCAGTACTTC. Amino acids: CATSTGDGIRGETQYF.